The 2 T cell receptor beta chains in this list originate from one sample, sequenced in a study of neurological immune-mediated disorders (dated by TCRdb to between 2017 and 2020). Libraries were prepared through 5' RACE. TCRdb records Illumina HiSeq 2500 as the sequencer. TCRdb reran the public reads through fastp at Q25 and MiXCR, keeping productive beta chains. Each CDR3 protein appears once, grouped with its most common genes and DNA. The table for this sample lists about 74,000 distinct CDR3 sequences; 5.2% of them were counted only once. The ten most abundant clones make up just under 7.5% of the sample. Sequencing was done on a sample of PBMCs. The receptors originated from a man between 18 and 29 years old with multiple sclerosis.

This clonotype was counted between two and nine times. The V and J genes are TRBV5-1 and TRBJ2-5, with 7 bases fitting TRBD1. V lost 4 bases to trimming and J lost 5 bases; unmatched junction nucleotides: 8. CDR1 and CDR2 (germline): SGHRS, YFSETQ. There are 14 residues in the CDR3. CDR3 DNA: TGCGCCAGCAGCGTAGAGACAGGGCGGGAGACCCAGTACTTC. It encodes CASSVETGRETQYF.

This clonotype was picked up many times. The chain has TRBV5-1 and TRBJ2-1, with TRBD2 identical over 10 bases. Germline trimming cut 3 bases from V and 3 bases from J; bases unmatched to any gene: 9. The CDR3 totals 17 residues. The germline gives CDR1 SGHRS, CDR2 YFSETQ. CDR3 nucleotide sequence: TGCGCCAGCAGCTCCGCTAGCGGGAGAATCGTCTACAATGAGCAGTTCTTC. It specifies CASSSASGRIVYNEQFF.